This TCR beta chain was captured in a study of beta chain features in type 1 diabetes. The V gene lost 0 bases and the J gene lost 0 bases, with 9 bases spanning the gap. The CDR3 runs to 15 residues. The germline V gene has CDR1 LNHNV and CDR2 YYDKDF (reference sequence). As to this clone: Its antigen is undetermined.

What was sequenced were expressed TCRB transcripts, since all of the isolated RNA had been reverse transcribed. Using immunoSEQ multiplex PCR, the repertoire was profiled, and TCRdb retains in-frame clones only, with some absent. The table lists 600,000 to 750,000 clones, roughly an eighth of them singletons, with around 0.12% in the top ten. Findings and caveats of the study: Although PCR might favor shorter templates, it would do so equally in patients and controls. Shorter TCRB CDR3s, moderately but significantly so, marked every one of the four CD4+ subsets in Type 1 diabetes patients. Sequencing the cDNA could make cells with high TCR expression show up more than they should.

Sequencing was performed on naive CD4+ T cells from blood. The chain combines TRBV15 with TRBJ2-7; tentative D call: TRBD2 (6 bases). This sequence originates from a man in his thirties or forties with type 1 diabetes. CDR3 residues: CATSREKTSSYEQYF. The CDR3 DNA reads as TGTGCCACCAGCAGAGAGAAGACTAGCTCCTACGAGCAGTACTTC. The entire variable domain, with the rest obtained from reference TRBV15 and TRBJ2-7, is as follows: DAMVIQNPRYQVTQFGKPVTLSCSQTLNHNVMYWYQQKSSQAPKLLFHYYDKDFNNEADTPDNFQSRRPNTSFCFLDIRSPGLGDTAMYLCATSREKTSSYEQYFGPGTRLTVT.